The entry below gives a single TCR beta chain sequence along with its context. What it binds is unknown. This entry is derived from a study of T cell repertoires in cytomegalovirus infection. Study overall: Matching HLA type and CMV infection were both indicated by public TCR beta signatures. Study-wide results and caveats: There were HLA-C-restricted CMV-specific TCR beta clonotypes dominating the ex vivo response. Summed frequency of shared TCR beta families picked out CMV carriers who also had the relevant HLA.

Each CDR3 protein is one row after TCRdb ran MiXCR on the reads. The table lists 400,000 to 550,000 distinct CDR3 sequences, approximately 11% of them singletons, with roughly 10% in the top ten. The material sequenced was PBMCs. The receptor was isolated from a human donor in good health (CMV status not recorded). Some clones in this sample may be carry-over from other donors' samples.

The CDR3: CCAPWGGSLVNEQFF. CDR3 DNA: TGCTGCGCCCCCTGGGGCGGGTCCCTTGTGAATGAGCAGTTCTTC. This rearrangement joins TRBV29-1 to TRBJ2-1, with D possibly being TRBD1 or TRBD2 (5 bases each). CDR3 length: 15 amino acids. The germline gives CDR1 SQVTM, CDR2 ANQGSEA.